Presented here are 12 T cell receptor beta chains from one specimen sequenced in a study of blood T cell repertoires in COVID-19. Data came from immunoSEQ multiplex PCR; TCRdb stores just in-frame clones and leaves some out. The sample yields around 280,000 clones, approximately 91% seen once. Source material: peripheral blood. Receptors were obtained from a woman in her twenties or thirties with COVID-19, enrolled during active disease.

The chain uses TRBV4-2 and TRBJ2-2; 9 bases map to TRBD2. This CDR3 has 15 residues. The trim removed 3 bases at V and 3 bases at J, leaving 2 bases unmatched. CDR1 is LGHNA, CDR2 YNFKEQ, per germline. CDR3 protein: CASSQTSGDTGELFF. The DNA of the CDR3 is TGTGCCAGCAGCCAGACTAGCGGAGACACCGGGGAGCTGTTTTTT.

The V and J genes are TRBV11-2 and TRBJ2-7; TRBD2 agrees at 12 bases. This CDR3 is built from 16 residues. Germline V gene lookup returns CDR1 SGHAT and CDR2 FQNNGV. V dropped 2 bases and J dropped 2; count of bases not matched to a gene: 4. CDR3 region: CASSLSLAGGPYEQYF. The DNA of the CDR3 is TGTGCCAGCAGCTTAAGTCTAGCGGGAGGGCCCTACGAGCAGTACTTC.

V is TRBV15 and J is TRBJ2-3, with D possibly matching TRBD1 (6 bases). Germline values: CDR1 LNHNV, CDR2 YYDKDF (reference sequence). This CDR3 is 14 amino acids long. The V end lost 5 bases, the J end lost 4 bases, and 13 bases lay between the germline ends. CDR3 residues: CATSVQGNADTQYF. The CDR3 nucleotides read TGTGCCACCAGCGTACAGGGAAATGCAGATACGCAGTATTTT.

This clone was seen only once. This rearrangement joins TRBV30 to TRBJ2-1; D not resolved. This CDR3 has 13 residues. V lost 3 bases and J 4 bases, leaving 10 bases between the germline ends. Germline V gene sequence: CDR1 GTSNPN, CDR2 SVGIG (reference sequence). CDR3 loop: CAWSRYDYNEQFF. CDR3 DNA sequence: TGTGCCTGGAGCAGGTACGATTACAATGAGCAGTTCTTC.

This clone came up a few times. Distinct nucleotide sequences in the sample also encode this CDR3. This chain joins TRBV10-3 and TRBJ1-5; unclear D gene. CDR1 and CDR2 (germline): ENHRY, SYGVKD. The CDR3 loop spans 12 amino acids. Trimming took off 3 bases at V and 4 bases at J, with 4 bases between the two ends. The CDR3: CAISDSNQPQHF. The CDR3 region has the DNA TGTGCCATCAGTGACAGTAATCAGCCCCAGCATTTT.

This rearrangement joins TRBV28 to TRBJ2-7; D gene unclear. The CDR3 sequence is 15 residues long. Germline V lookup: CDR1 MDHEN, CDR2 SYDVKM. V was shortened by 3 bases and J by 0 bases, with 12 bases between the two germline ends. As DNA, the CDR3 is TGTGCCAGCAGTTTCAACAGTGCCAGCTCCTACGAGCAGTACTTC. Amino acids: CASSFNSASSYEQYF.

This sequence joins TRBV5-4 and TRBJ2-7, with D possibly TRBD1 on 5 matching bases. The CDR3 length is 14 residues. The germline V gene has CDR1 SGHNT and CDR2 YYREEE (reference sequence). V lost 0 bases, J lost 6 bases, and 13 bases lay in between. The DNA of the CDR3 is TGTGCCAGCAGCTTGGTAGGAAGTGGGGCCGAGCAGTACTTC. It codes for CASSLVGSGAEQYF.

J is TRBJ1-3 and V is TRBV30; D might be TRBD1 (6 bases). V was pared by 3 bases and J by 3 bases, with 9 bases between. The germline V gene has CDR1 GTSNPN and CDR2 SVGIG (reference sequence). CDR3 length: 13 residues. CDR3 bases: TGTGCCTGGAGGCAGGGGAATGGAAACACCATATATTTT. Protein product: CAWRQGNGNTIYF.

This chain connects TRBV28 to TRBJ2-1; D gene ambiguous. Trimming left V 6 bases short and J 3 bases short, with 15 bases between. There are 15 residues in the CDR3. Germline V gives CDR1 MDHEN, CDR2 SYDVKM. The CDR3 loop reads CASRSSGRYYNEQFF. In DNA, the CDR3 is TGTGCCAGCAGATCTTCGGGTCGGTACTACAATGAGCAGTTCTTC.

The CDR3 DNA reads TGTGCCAGCAATCCTCTAGCGGGAGGAACAGATACGCAGTATTTT. Residues: CASNPLAGGTDTQYF. The rearrangement joins TRBV6-6 to TRBJ2-3; 11 bases align to TRBD2. V shed 7 bases, J shed 3 bases, and the junction held 6 bases outside the gene matches. Germline V gene sequence: CDR1 MNHNY, CDR2 SVGAGI (reference sequence). This CDR3 comprises 15 residues.

The CDR3 here is CASSLGQGLATNEKLFF. CDR3 coding DNA: TGTGCCAGCAGCTTAGGCCAGGGCCTTGCAACTAATGAAAAACTGTTTTTT. The chain has TRBV7-9 and TRBJ1-4; possibly TRBD1 for D (5 bases). Trimming left V 1 base short and J 0 bases short, with 12 bases between. The CDR3 contains 17 residues. CDR1 is SEHNR and CDR2 is FQNEAQ in the germline V gene (reference sequence).

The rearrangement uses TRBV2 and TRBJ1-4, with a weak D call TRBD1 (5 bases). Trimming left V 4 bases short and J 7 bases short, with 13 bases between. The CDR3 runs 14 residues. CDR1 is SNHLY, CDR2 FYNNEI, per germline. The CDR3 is CASSGGTGSEKLFF. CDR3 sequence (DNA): TGTGCCAGCAGTGGGGGTACAGGAAGTGAAAAACTGTTTTTT.